This is a list of T cell receptor beta chains from one sample in a study of blood T cell repertoires in COVID-19. Sequencing was performed with immunoSEQ multiplex PCR; in TCRdb, only in-frame clones are kept and a portion is missing. The sample shows 450,000 or so clones, roughly 89% of them seen only once. The sequencing input was peripheral blood. These receptors were obtained from a man aged 18 to 29 with COVID-19, enrolled during active disease. The CDR3 runs from the conserved cysteine through the conserved F or W. A D gene is named only where the DNA matches it firmly. Clone size appears in some rows only: once, few, many, or a class for an expanded clone.

j_gene: TRBJ1-1; d_gene: TRBD1; v_gene: TRBV4-1; abundance: NA; len: 15; CDR3nt: TGCGCCAGCAGCCACCTAGGACAGGGTCCCACTGAAGCTTTCTTT; CDR3aa: CASSHLGQGPTEAFF
j_gene: TRBJ1-3; d_gene: NA; v_gene: TRBV30; abundance: NA; len: 14; CDR3nt: TGTGCCTGGAGTGTAGCCTATTCTGGAAACACCATATATTTT; CDR3aa: CAWSVAYSGNTIYF
j_gene: TRBJ2-1; d_gene: TRBD1; v_gene: TRBV5-1; abundance: NA; len: 15; CDR3nt: TGCGCCAGCAGCCCAACCGGGACAGAGTACAATGAGCAGTTCTTC; CDR3aa: CASSPTGTEYNEQFF
j_gene: TRBJ1-2; d_gene: NA; v_gene: TRBV6-1; abundance: NA; len: 14; CDR3nt: TGTGCCAGCAGTGAAGGGCTAGGTTCCTATGGCTACACCTTC; CDR3aa: CASSEGLGSYGYTF
j_gene: TRBJ1-5; d_gene: NA; v_gene: TRBV18; abundance: NA; len: 14; CDR3nt: TGTGCCAGCTCAGTGAGGGAAGCAAAACAGCCCCAGCATTTT; CDR3aa: CASSVREAKQPQHF
j_gene: TRBJ1-6; d_gene: TRBD1; v_gene: TRBV2; abundance: NA; len: 15; CDR3nt: TGTGCCAGCAGTATAGGTGGGACAGGAAATTCACCCCTCCACTTT; CDR3aa: CASSIGGTGNSPLHF
j_gene: TRBJ2-1; d_gene: TRBD1; v_gene: TRBV19; abundance: NA; len: 15; CDR3nt: TGTGCCAGTAGCAGGGGGACAGGGAACTACAATGAGCAGTTCTTC; CDR3aa: CASSRGTGNYNEQFF
j_gene: TRBJ2-7; d_gene: TRBD1; v_gene: TRBV27; abundance: NA; len: 13; CDR3nt: TGTGCCAGCAGTTTATCACAGGGGTCGGGGCAGTACTTC; CDR3aa: CASSLSQGSGQYF
j_gene: TRBJ2-5; d_gene: TRBD2; v_gene: TRBV7-8; abundance: once; len: 17; CDR3nt: TGTGCCAGCAGCCTTATCGTGACTAGCGGGGGGCAAGAGACCCAGTACTTC; CDR3aa: CASSLIVTSGGQETQYF
j_gene: TRBJ2-1; d_gene: TRBD2; v_gene: TRBV15; abundance: NA; len: 14; CDR3nt: TGTGCCACCAGCGTTGCGGGAGAGTTGTATGAGCAGTTCTTC; CDR3aa: CATSVAGELYEQFF
j_gene: TRBJ1-5; d_gene: NA; v_gene: TRBV23-1; abundance: NA; len: 12; CDR3nt: TGCGCCAGCAGTCCGGCTAGGCAGCCCCAGCATTTT; CDR3aa: CASSPARQPQHF
j_gene: TRBJ1-5; d_gene: NA; v_gene: TRBV27; abundance: NA; len: 16; CDR3nt: TGTGCCAGCAGTTTAGCCGGGTACGGTGACAATCAGCCCCAGCATTTT; CDR3aa: CASSLAGYGDNQPQHF